This T cell receptor (beta chain) was profiled in a study of blood T cells in healthy people across ages (dated by TCRdb to about 2015). General notes on the study: In model experiments, template switching captured about one uniquely barcoded TCR beta cDNA molecule for every two T cells. Using deep sequencing normalized with unique cDNA molecular identifiers, the study measured how TCR beta repertoire diversity changes with age. The donors were divided into four age groups: young (average roughly 15 years), middle-aged (about 40), aged (about 62) and long-lived (approximately 74). Donors of different ages were randomly distributed across sequencing lanes to avoid experimental bias. The study analyzed two additional independent replicas of 1 million unique cDNA reads from the same blood draw for two donors, one aged 18 to 29 and one aged 80 or older. On the study overall, not on this receptor specifically: As age increased, observed TCR beta diversity per million T cells dropped in a roughly linear way, and a significant reduction was already evident by age 40. Estimates of total diversity from one million sequenced T cells were regarded as lower bounds and underestimates. Since profiling was done on bulk unsorted PBMCs, naive and antigen-experienced compartments could not be conclusively compared. A strong correlation was found between observed TCR beta diversity and the percentage of naive T cells measured by flow cytometry. Because the CMV infection status of the donors was unknown, age-related changes in expanded clonotypes may potentially have been confounded. Compared with the aged group, the long-lived group had more naive CD4+ T cells, fewer expanded clones and increased TCR diversity, a pattern suggesting age selection.

The donors were about 40 Caucasian individuals from Russia, aged 6 to 90 years, who were systemically healthy. Ten milliliters of peripheral blood were drawn from each donor into EDTA-treated Vacutainer tubes. Ficoll-Paque density-gradient centrifugation was used to isolate PBMCs, with at least 6.5 million per sample. Total RNA was extracted from PBMCs with Trizol reagent, with at least 5 micrograms obtained per sample. For every donor, an aliquot of PBMCs went through flow cytometry to measure the percentages of naive CD45RAhigh/CD27high T cells. A remark on this clonotype: What this receptor recognizes is not known. One base away there is no much larger clone; base qualities are not given.

The receptor library was made with 5' RACE. Sequencing was carried out with an Illumina HiSeq 2500. The second PCR ran for about 7 to 11 cycles and used a J-beta primer mix along with a sample-barcoded 5' primer. Each TCR beta cDNA molecule received a unique molecular identifier from a template-switch 5' adaptor carrying 12 random nucleotides. Each sample yielded at least 2.5 million CDR3-containing paired-end reads. First-strand cDNA synthesis was performed from all RNA using the Mint cDNA synthesis kit, with priming by a TRBC-specific oligonucleotide. Following uracil-DNA glycosylase treatment, a first 18-cycle PCR with universal primers M1SS and BC2_uni_R was performed on all cDNA. The published analysis was carried out like this. For normalization, 1 million high-quality reads, each with a distinct molecular identifier, were randomly selected from each sample. Instead of being binned into consensus sequences, reads with shared molecular identifiers were discarded. MiTCR, run with a Q25 quality threshold and the strictest error-elimination algorithm, handled CDR3 identification, clonotype clustering and error correction. A nonparametric unseen species model with Euler transformation was used to estimate a lower bound on total TCR beta diversity. The public reads were quality trimmed at Q25 with fastp and then assembled into clones with MiXCR by TCRdb, keeping productive beta chains. One record per CDR3 amino acid sequence lists the most common genes and DNA. TCRdb, not the authors, supplied the V and J calls. The sample contains 950,000 to 1,200,000 distinct CDR3 sequences, 35% to 45% of them found a single time. Less than 15% of the sample lies in the top ten.

The germline V gene gives CDR1 as SGHTA and CDR2 as FQGNSA. V is clipped by 6 bases and J by 2 bases, and the sequence between their germline boundaries is 15 bases long. The CDR3 starts with the cysteine, ends with the phenylalanine, and has 15 residues. Solely the CDR3 DNA is kept, with 45 bases framed from the first base. The receptor was derived from a man in his late teens or twenties in good health. Here the chain combines TRBV7-2 and TRBJ2-3, with no D gene named confidently. The sequencing sample was made of blood. The nucleotide sequence is given as TGTGCCAGCAGTTCCTCACTTGGGCTCACAGATACGCAGTATTTT. This encodes CASSSSLGLTDTQYF.